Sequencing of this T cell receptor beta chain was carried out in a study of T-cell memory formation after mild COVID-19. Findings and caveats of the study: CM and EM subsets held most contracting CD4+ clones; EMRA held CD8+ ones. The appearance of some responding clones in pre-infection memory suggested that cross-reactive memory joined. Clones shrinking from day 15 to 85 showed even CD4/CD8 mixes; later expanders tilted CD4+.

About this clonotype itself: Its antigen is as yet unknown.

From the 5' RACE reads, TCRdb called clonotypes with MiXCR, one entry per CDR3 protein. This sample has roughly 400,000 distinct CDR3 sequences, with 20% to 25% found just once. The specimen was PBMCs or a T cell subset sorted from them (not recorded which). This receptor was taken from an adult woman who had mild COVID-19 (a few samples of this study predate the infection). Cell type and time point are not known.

The CDR3 region is CATRQAMGEQFF. DNA of the CDR3: TGTGCCACCAGACAGGCTATGGGGGAGCAGTTCTTC. This chain connects TRBV24-1 to TRBJ2-1, with D tentatively TRBD1 (5 bases). The CDR3 runs to 12 residues. The ends were cut back, 7 bases at V and 10 bases at J, with 13 bases in the middle. Germline lookup yields CDR1 KGHDR and CDR2 SFDVKD.